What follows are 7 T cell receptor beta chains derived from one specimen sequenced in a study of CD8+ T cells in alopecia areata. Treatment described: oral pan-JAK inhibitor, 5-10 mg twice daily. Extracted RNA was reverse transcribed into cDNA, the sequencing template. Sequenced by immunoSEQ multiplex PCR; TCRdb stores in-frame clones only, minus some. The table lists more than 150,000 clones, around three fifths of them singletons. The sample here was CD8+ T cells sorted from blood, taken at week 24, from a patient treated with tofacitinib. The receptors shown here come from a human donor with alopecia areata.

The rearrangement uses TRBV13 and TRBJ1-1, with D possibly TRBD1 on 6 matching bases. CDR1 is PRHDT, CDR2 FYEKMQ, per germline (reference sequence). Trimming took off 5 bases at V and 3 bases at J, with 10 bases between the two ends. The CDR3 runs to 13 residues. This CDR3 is CASSLRQDTEAFF. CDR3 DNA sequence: TGTGCCAGCAGCCTGAGACAGGACACTGAAGCTTTCTTT.

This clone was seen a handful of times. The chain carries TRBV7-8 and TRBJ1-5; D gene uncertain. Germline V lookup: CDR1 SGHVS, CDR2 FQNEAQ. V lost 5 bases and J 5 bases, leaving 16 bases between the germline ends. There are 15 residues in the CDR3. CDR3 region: CASSLGIGSDQPQHF. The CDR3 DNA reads TGTGCCAGCAGCCTAGGGATCGGGAGTGATCAGCCCCAGCATTTT.

For the CDR3, the DNA is TGTGCCAGTAGCCCAGAGCGGGGGGGCTTGACAGATACGCAGTATTTT. This codes for CASSPERGGLTDTQYF. The V gene is TRBV19, the J gene TRBJ2-3; TRBD2 matches at 10 bases. Germline-derived CDR1 and CDR2 are LNHDA and SQIVND (reference sequence). The CDR3 runs to 16 residues. J gave up 3 bases and V 6 bases, and 9 bases lay outside the gene matches.

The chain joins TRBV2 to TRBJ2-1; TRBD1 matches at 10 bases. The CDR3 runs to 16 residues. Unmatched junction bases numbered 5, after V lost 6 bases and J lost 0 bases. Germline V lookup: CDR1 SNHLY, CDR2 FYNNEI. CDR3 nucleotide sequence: TGTGCCAGCAGAGGACAGGGGGGGAGCTCCTACAATGAGCAGTTCTTC. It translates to CASRGQGGSSYNEQFF.

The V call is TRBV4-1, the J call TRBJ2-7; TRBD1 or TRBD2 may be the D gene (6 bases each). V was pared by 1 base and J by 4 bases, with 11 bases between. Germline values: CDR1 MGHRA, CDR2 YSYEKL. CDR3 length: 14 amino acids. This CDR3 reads CASSQAGAGYEQYF. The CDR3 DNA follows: TGCGCCAGCAGCCAAGCGGGGGCCGGGTACGAGCAGTACTTC.

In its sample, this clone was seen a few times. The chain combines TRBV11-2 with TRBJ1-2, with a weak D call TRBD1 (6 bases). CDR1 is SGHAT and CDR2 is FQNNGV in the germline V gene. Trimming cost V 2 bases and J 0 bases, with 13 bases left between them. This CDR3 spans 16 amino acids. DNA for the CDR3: TGTGCCAGCAGCTTATTCTGGGACAAAACTAACTATGGCTACACCTTC. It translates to CASSLFWDKTNYGYTF.

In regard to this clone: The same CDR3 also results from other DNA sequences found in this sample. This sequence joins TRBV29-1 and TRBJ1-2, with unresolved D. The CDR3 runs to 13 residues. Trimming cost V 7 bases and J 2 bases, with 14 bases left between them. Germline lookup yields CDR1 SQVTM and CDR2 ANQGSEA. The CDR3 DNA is TGCAGCGCGCCGGCTGGCGGGAACTATGGCTACACCTTC. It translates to CSAPAGGNYGYTF.